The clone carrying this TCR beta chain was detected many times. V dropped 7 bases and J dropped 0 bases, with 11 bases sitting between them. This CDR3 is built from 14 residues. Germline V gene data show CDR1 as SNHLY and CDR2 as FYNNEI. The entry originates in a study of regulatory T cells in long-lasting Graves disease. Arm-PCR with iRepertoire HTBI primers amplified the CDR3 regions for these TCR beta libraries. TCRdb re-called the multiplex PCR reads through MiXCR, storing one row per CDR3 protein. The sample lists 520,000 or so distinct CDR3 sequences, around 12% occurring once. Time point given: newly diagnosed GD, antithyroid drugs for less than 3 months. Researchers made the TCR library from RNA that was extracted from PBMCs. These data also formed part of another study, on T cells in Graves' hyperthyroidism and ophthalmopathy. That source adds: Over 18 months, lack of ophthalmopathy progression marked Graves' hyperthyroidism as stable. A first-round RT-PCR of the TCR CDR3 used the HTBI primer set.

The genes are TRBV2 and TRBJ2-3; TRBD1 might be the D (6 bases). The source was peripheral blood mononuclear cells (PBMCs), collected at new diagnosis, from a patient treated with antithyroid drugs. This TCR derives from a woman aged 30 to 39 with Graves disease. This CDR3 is CASIYRASTDTQYF. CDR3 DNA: TGTGCCAGCATCTACAGGGCTAGCACAGATACGCAGTATTTT.